These 30 T cell receptor beta chains originate from one sample sequenced in a study of CD4+ T cells in melanoma. Assay used: immunoSEQ multiplex PCR; TCRdb lists only in-frame clones, some missing. The profile shows some 110,000 clones, approximately 90% of them singletons. The sequenced sample was peripheral blood. The receptors originated from a human donor with melanoma.

This chain uses TRBV5-4 with TRBJ1-2; possible D gene TRBD1, 5 bases. The germline CDR1 and CDR2 sequences are SGHNT and YYREEE (reference sequence). V lost 4 bases to trimming and J lost 2 bases, with 9 bases between them. The CDR3 covers 13 residues. The DNA of the CDR3 is TGTGCCAGCAGCCCCGACAGAAACTATGGCTACACCTTC. Residues: CASSPDRNYGYTF.

The rearrangement links TRBV4-3 to TRBJ1-6, with 8 bases aligning to TRBD1. The germline V gene encodes CDR1 LGHNA and CDR2 YSLEER. The CDR3 spans 17 residues. With 0 bases clipped from V and 7 bases from J, the junction kept 8 bases outside the gene matches. The CDR3 DNA sequence: TGCGCCAGCAGCCAAGATTCGGCAGGGGGCATGAATTCACCCCTCCACTTT. It codes for CASSQDSAGGMNSPLHF.

This chain uses TRBV6-6 with TRBJ2-5; perhaps TRBD1 as D (5 bases). Germline V gives CDR1 MNHNY, CDR2 SVGAGI (reference sequence). The CDR3 is 14 residues long. Trimming stripped 0 bases from V and 3 bases from J, with 8 bases between. The CDR3 DNA is TGTGCCAGCAGTTACTCCCAGGGTGAAGAGACCCAGTACTTC. This gives the protein CASSYSQGEETQYF.

The rearrangement uses TRBV9 and TRBJ1-6; unclear D gene. From germline, CDR1 is SGDLS and CDR2 YYNGEE. CDR3 length: 13 amino acids. V was shortened by 0 bases and J by 7 bases, with 5 bases between the two germline ends. The CDR3 DNA sequence: TGTGCCAGCAGCGTAGACCAAAATTCACCCCTCCACTTT. This encodes CASSVDQNSPLHF. Full variable domain (outside the CDR3, taken from reference TRBV9 and TRBJ1-6): DSGVTQTPKHLITATGQRVTLRCSPRSGDLSVYWYQQSLDQGLQFLIQYYNGEERAKGNILERFSAQQFPDLHSELNLSSLELGDSALYFCASSVDQNSPLHFGNGTRLTVT.

The rearrangement links TRBV6-4 to TRBJ2-1; 10 bases align to TRBD2. Germline lookup yields CDR1 MRHNA and CDR2 SNTAGT. Trimming removed 1 base from V and 6 bases from J; junction bases left unmatched: 9. The CDR3 consists of 17 residues. Here the CDR3 DNA reads TGTGCCAGCAGTGACTACCAGCGGGGGGGCCAAATCAATGAGCAGTTCTTC. Translation: CASSDYQRGGQINEQFF.

The chain combines TRBV6-5 with TRBJ1-2; D is undetermined. Between the trimmed V and J ends, which lost 5 bases and 4 bases, there was a span of 5 bases. The CDR3 has 11 residues. The V gene's germline CDR1 is MNHEY and CDR2 SVGAGI. The CDR3 protein is CASSNSYGYTF. The DNA for the CDR3 is TGTGCCAGCAGTAACAGCTATGGCTACACCTTC.

The rearrangement joins TRBV7-3 to TRBJ2-3; no definite D call. The V gene's germline CDR1 is SGHTA and CDR2 FQGTGA. Trimming took off 4 bases at V and 6 bases at J, with 14 bases between the two ends. The CDR3 contains 14 residues. The CDR3 spells CASSSSNPADTQYF. As DNA, the CDR3 is TGTGCCAGCAGCTCCTCCAACCCAGCGGATACGCAGTATTTT.

J is TRBJ2-5 and V is TRBV11-2, with 8 bases aligning to TRBD2. The CDR3 length is 17 residues. V lost 1 base and J lost 2; bases outside the gene matches: 9. Germline V gene sequence: CDR1 SGHAT, CDR2 FQNNGV. DNA for the CDR3: TGTGCCAGCAGCTTAGTTGGGACTAGTTTCCCTCAAGAGACCCAGTACTTC. Protein: CASSLVGTSFPQETQYF.

The chain is built from TRBV7-2 and TRBJ2-7; D not resolved. Deletions cut 3 bases from V and 5 bases from J, with 5 bases between. The length of the CDR3 is 11 residues. Germline lookup yields CDR1 SGHTA and CDR2 FQGNSA. In DNA, the CDR3 is TGTGCCAGCAGCTTTCTGCACGAGCAGTACTTC. It is translated as CASSFLHEQYF.

This sequence joins TRBV6-1 and TRBJ2-1; 12 nucleotides line up with TRBD2. Germline CDR1 reads MNHNS; CDR2 reads SASEGT. This CDR3 has 18 amino acids. V was pared by 4 bases and J by 1 base, with 8 bases of the junction left unmatched. The CDR3 spells CASSGELAGGGSYNEQFF. CDR3 sequence (DNA): TGTGCCAGCAGTGGAGAACTAGCGGGAGGAGGGTCCTACAATGAGCAGTTCTTC.

The chain recombines TRBV7-2 with TRBJ2-1, with 11 bases identical to TRBD2. Trimming at V came to 4 bases and at J to 4 bases, leaving 3 bases not matched to a gene. The CDR3 runs 15 residues. Germline CDR1 reads SGHTA; CDR2 reads FQGNSA. The CDR3 protein is CASSSTSGIYNEQFF. The CDR3 DNA is TGTGCCAGCAGCTCGACTAGCGGGATTTACAATGAGCAGTTCTTC.

The V and J genes are TRBV6-5 and TRBJ2-3, with 8 bases aligning to TRBD2. The trim removed 11 bases at V and 5 bases at J, leaving 0 bases unmatched. CDR1 is MNHEY, CDR2 SVGAGI, per germline. There are 10 residues in the CDR3. The CDR3, as DNA: TGTGCCGCGGGGGGAGATACGCAGTATTTT. This codes for CAAGGDTQYF.

The chain couples TRBV28 to TRBJ2-7; TRBD2 matches at 10 bases. The CDR3 has 17 residues. The germline CDR1 and CDR2 sequences are MDHEN and SYDVKM. Germline trimming cut 6 bases from V and 2 bases from J; bases unmatched to any gene: 13. CDR3 protein: CASSRENSGRWTYEQYF. The CDR3 region has the DNA TGTGCCAGCAGCCGGGAAAATAGCGGGAGGTGGACCTACGAGCAGTACTTC.

The chain links TRBV21-1 to TRBJ2-7; the table's D call of TRBD1 was not tested on the DNA. TRBV21-1 is a pseudogene. CDR3 length: 12 amino acids. The CDR3 is CASSKRGNEQYF. CDR3 in DNA: TGTGCCAGCAGCAAAAGGGGTAACGAGCAGTACTTC.

This clone has a single count. The chain uses TRBV13 and TRBJ2-1; 7 nucleotides match TRBD2. With 0 bases clipped from V and 16 bases from J, the junction kept 6 bases outside the gene matches. This CDR3 has 12 amino acids. In germline, CDR1 is PRHDT, CDR2 FYEKMQ (reference sequence). CDR3 in amino acids: CASSLGSGTSFF. The CDR3 DNA is TGTGCCAGCAGCTTAGGGAGCGGGACCTCCTTCTTC. Using reference TRBV13 and TRBJ2-1 for the parts outside the CDR3, the full variable domain is AAGVIQSPRHLIKEKRETATLKCYPIPRHDTVYWYQQGPGQDPQFLISFYEKMQSDKGSIPDRFSAQQFSDYHSELNMSSLELGDSALYFCASSLGSGTSFFGPGTRLTVL.

The chain recombines TRBV7-2 with TRBJ2-7; TRBD1 matches 8 bases. The V segment lost 4 bases and the J segment 3 bases; nucleotides outside the gene matches: 8. This CDR3 spans 15 amino acids. The germline V gene encodes CDR1 SGHTA and CDR2 FQGNSA. In DNA, the CDR3 is TGTGCCAGCAGCTACGGGGACAGGACCTTCTACGAGCAGTACTTC. As protein: CASSYGDRTFYEQYF.

The V and J genes are TRBV7-6 and TRBJ2-7, with 8 nucleotides matching TRBD2. The length of the CDR3 is 15 residues. In germline, CDR1 is SGHVS, CDR2 FNYEAQ. The J segment lost 0 bases and the V segment lost 8 bases, leaving 9 bases of the junction unmatched. CDR3 in DNA: TGTGCCAGCTCGTTTAGCGGGGACCGCTCCTACGAGCAGTACTTC. Its protein is CASSFSGDRSYEQYF.

The rearrangement links TRBV4-3 to TRBJ2-7; D not certain. The V end was cut by 0 bases, the J end by 0 bases, with 18 bases between. This CDR3 comprises 18 residues. Germline assignment: CDR1 LGHNA and CDR2 YSLEER. The CDR3 reads CASSQDPPRQGASYEQYF. In nucleotides, the CDR3 is TGCGCCAGCAGCCAAGATCCCCCGCGACAAGGAGCCTCCTACGAGCAGTACTTC.

The chain links TRBV7-6 to TRBJ2-1, with no clear D. V was clipped by 2 bases and J by 10 bases, with 9 bases between them. The CDR3 extends over 12 amino acids. Germline CDR1 SGHVS, CDR2 FNYEAQ. CDR3 nucleotides: TGTGCCAGCAGCTTAAGTGCTCGAGAGCAGTTCTTC. Protein sequence: CASSLSAREQFF.

V and J are TRBV6-4 and TRBJ2-1; 9 bases match TRBD1. Germline V lookup: CDR1 MRHNA, CDR2 SNTAGT. CDR3 length equals 15 residues. The trim removed 3 bases at V and 2 bases at J, leaving 2 bases unmatched. This CDR3 reads CASSEDRGTYNEQFF. The CDR3 DNA follows: TGTGCCAGCAGTGAAGACAGGGGGACCTACAATGAGCAGTTCTTC.

The DNA for the CDR3 is TGCAGCGTGACTGCCGGGACCGGCTCCTACGAGCAGTACTTC. It codes for CSVTAGTGSYEQYF. J is TRBJ2-7 and V is TRBV29-1; D may be TRBD1 or TRBD2 (5 bases each). CDR1 and CDR2 (germline): SQVTM, ANQGSEA. CDR3 length: 14 amino acids. V was trimmed by 6 bases and J by 0 bases, leaving 15 bases between them.

The rearrangement uses TRBV4-2 and TRBJ2-7; 7 nucleotides align to TRBD1. V lost 0 bases and J lost 3; bases outside the gene matches: 5. The CDR3 totals 15 residues. Germline V gene lookup returns CDR1 LGHNA and CDR2 YNFKEQ. The CDR3 reads CASSQEQGNFYEQYF. The DNA for the CDR3 is TGTGCCAGCAGCCAAGAACAGGGGAACTTCTACGAGCAGTACTTC.

The DNA for the CDR3 is TGCGCCAGCAGCTTGGGGGGGACTAGCGGGAGGTTCTACGAGCAGTACTTC. Translation: CASSLGGTSGRFYEQYF. The chain is built from TRBV5-1 and TRBJ2-7; TRBD2 matches at 15 bases. Trimming removed 0 bases from V and 3 bases from J; junction bases left unmatched: 4. This CDR3 spans 17 amino acids. Germline V gene lookup returns CDR1 SGHRS and CDR2 YFSETQ.

The V call is TRBV5-1, the J call TRBJ2-5, with D perhaps being TRBD1 or TRBD2 (5 bases each). CDR3 length: 13 residues. Germline-derived CDR1 and CDR2 are SGHRS and YFSETQ. V was cut by 3 bases and J by 3 bases, with 9 bases left in between. This chain's CDR3 is CASSWGTEETQYF. The CDR3 DNA sequence: TGCGCCAGCAGCTGGGGGACGGAAGAGACCCAGTACTTC.

The V and J genes are TRBV5-4 and TRBJ2-6; D is unresolved. The CDR3 extends over 15 amino acids. Germline V lookup: CDR1 SGHNT, CDR2 YYREEE (reference sequence). V lost 3 bases, J lost 1 base, and 8 bases lay in between. CDR3 sequence (DNA): TGTGCCAGCAGCTCGAAGATGTCTGGGGCCAACGTCCTGACTTTC. Amino acids: CASSSKMSGANVLTF.

The rearrangement uses TRBV7-8 and TRBJ1-1; no reliable D call. Trimming cost V 5 bases and J 5 bases, with 9 bases left between them. This CDR3 has 12 residues. Germline V CDR1 and CDR2: SGHVS, FQNEAQ. Here the CDR3 DNA reads TGTGCCAGCAGCCGAGGTTTAACTGAAGCTTTCTTT. This encodes CASSRGLTEAFF.

The table lists this clone with a count of one. V usage is TRBV18 and J usage is TRBJ2-7; the D is unclear. Trimming cost V 6 bases and J 5 bases, with 20 bases left between them. Germline V gives CDR1 KGHSH, CDR2 LQKENI. CDR3 length: 15 amino acids. As DNA, the CDR3 is TGTGCCAGCTCCCCGAATCCACGACCGGACCACGAGCAGTACTTC. It codes for CASSPNPRPDHEQYF.

CDR3 DNA sequence: TGTGCCAGTAGAGCCCAGGGAGAACACTCCTATGGCTACACCTTC. It codes for CASRAQGEHSYGYTF. The V and J genes are TRBV19 and TRBJ1-2; a possible D gene is TRBD1 (5 bases). Per germline, CDR1 LNHDA and CDR2 SQIVND (reference sequence). The ends were cut back, 6 bases at V and 4 bases at J, with 18 bases in the middle. This CDR3 has 15 amino acids. The whole variable domain, filled in from reference TRBV19 and TRBJ1-2, reads DGGITQSPKYLFRKEGQNVTLSCEQNLNHDAMYWYRQDPGQGLRLIYYSQIVNDFQKGDIAEGYSVSREKKESFPLTVTSAQKNPTAFYLCASRAQGEHSYGYTFGSGTRLTVV.

The chain has TRBV28 and TRBJ1-2; TRBD1 agrees at 9 bases. The CDR3 consists of 14 residues. After removal of 7 bases from V and 11 bases from J, the junction contained 14 bases not matched to a gene. Germline CDR1 MDHEN, CDR2 SYDVKM. The CDR3 region is CASNSLRDRVGYTF. CDR3 bases: TGTGCCAGCAACTCTCTCCGGGACAGGGTTGGGTACACCTTC.

The V call is TRBV9, the J call TRBJ2-5, with 11 positions matching TRBD2. The J segment lost 1 base and the V segment lost 1 base, leaving 3 bases of the junction unmatched. The germline V gene has CDR1 SGDLS and CDR2 YYNGEE. The CDR3 totals 16 residues. CDR3 protein: CASSVRGLAVQETQYF. The CDR3 DNA reads TGTGCCAGCAGCGTAAGGGGACTAGCGGTCCAAGAGACCCAGTACTTC.